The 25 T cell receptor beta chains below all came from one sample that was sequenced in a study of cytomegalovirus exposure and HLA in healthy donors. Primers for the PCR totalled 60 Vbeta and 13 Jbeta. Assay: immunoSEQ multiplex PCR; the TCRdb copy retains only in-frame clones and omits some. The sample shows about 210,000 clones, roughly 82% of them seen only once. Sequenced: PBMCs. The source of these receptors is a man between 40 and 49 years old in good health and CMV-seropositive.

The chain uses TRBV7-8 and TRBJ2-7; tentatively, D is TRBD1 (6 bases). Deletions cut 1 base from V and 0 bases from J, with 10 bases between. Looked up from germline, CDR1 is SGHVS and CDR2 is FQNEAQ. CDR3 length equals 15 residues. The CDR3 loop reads CASSLGQGSSYEQYV. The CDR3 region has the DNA TGTGCCAGCAGCTTAGGGCAGGGGAGCTCCTACGAGCAGTACGTC.

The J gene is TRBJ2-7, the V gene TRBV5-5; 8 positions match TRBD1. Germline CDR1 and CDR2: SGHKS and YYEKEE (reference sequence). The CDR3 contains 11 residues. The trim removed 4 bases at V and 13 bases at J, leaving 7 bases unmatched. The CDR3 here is CASSQGQGLYF. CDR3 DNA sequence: TGTGCCAGCAGCCAAGGACAGGGCCTCTACTTC. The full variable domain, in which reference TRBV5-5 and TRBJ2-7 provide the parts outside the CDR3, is DAGVTQSPTHLIKTRGQQVTLRCSPISGHKSVSWYQQVLGQGPQFIFQYYEKEERGRGNFPDRFSARQFPNYSSELNVNALLLGDSALYLCASSQGQGLYFGPGTRLTVT.

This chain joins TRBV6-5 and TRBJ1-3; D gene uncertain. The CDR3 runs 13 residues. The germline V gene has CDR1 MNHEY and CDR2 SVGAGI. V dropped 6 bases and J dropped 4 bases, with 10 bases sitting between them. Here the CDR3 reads CASRPQRGNTIYF. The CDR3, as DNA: TGTGCCAGCAGGCCCCAACGGGGAAACACCATATATTTT.

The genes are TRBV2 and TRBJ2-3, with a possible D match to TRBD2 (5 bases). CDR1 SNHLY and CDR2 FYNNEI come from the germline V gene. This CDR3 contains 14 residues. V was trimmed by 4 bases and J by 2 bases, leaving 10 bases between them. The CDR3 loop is CASSASGNTDTQYF. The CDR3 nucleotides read TGTGCCAGCAGTGCGTCGGGGAACACAGATACGCAGTATTTT. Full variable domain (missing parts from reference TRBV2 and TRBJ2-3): EPEVTQTPSHQVTQMGQEVILRCVPISNHLYFYWYRQILGQKVEFLVSFYNNEISEKSEIFDDQFSVERPDGSNFTLKIRSTKLEDSAMYFCASSASGNTDTQYFGPGTRLTVL.

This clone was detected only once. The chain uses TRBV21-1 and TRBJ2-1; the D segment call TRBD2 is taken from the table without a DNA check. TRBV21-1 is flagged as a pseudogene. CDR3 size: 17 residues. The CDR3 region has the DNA TGTGCCAGCAGCGCACCCCGCACTAGCGGGAGCCCCAATGAGCAGTTCTTC. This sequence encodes CASSAPRTSGSPNEQFF.

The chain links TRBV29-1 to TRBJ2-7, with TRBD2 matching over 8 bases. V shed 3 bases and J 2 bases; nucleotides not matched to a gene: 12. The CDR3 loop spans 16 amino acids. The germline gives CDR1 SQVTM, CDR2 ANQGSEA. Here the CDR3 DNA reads TGCAGCGTTGAGCTAGCGGGCGAAGTCAAAGCCTACGAGCAGTACTTC. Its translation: CSVELAGEVKAYEQYF.

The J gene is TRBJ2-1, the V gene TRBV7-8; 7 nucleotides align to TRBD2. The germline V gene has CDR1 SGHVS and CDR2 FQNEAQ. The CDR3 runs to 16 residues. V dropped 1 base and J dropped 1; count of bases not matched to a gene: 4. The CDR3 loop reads CASSLGIAGSYNEQFF. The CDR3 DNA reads TGTGCCAGCAGCTTAGGAATAGCGGGTTCCTACAATGAGCAGTTCTTC.

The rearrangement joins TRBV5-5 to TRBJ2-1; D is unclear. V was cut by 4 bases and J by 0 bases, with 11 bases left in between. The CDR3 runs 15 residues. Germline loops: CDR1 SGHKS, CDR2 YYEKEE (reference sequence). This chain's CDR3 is CASSRDRSSYNEQFF. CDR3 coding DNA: TGTGCCAGCAGCCGCGATCGTAGCTCCTACAATGAGCAGTTCTTC.

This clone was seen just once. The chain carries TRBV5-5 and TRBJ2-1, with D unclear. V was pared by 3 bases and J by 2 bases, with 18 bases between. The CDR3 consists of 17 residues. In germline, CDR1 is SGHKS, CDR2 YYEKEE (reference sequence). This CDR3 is CASSSEISGLPYNEQFF. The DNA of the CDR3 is TGTGCCAGCAGCTCAGAGATTTCAGGATTGCCCTACAATGAGCAGTTCTTC.

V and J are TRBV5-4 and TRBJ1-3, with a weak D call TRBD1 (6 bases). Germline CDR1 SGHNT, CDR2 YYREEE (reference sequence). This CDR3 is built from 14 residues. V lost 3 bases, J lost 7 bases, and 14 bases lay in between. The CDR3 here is CASSSQGPGNTIYF. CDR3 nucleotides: TGTGCCAGCAGCTCACAGGGACCAGGGAACACCATATATTTT.

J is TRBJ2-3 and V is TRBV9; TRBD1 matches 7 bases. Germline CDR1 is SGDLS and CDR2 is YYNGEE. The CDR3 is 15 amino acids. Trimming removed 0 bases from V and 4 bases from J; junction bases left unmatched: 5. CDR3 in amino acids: CASSVEGAVADTQYF. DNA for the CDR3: TGTGCCAGCAGCGTAGAGGGGGCCGTAGCAGATACGCAGTATTTT.

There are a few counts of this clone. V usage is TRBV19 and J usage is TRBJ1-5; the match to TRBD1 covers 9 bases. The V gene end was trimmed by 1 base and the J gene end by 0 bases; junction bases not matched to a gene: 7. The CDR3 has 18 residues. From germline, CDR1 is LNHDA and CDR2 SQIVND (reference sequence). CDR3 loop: CASSIGEDRGDSNQPQHF. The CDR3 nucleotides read TGTGCCAGTAGTATAGGTGAGGACAGGGGCGATAGCAATCAGCCCCAGCATTTT.

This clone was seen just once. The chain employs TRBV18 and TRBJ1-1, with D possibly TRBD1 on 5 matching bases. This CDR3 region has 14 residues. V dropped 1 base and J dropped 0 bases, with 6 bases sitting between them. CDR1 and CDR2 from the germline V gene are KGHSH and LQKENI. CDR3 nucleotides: TGTGCCAGCTCACCACAGACAGTGAACACTGAAGCTTTCTTT. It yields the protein CASSPQTVNTEAFF.

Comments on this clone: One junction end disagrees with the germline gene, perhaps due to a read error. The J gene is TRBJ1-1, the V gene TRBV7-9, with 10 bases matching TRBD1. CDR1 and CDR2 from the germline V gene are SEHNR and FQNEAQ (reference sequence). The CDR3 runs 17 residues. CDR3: CSSSPSGQGVEYTEAFF. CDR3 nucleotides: TGTTCCAGCAGCCCTAGCGGACAGGGGGTGGAGTACACTGAAGCTTTCTTT. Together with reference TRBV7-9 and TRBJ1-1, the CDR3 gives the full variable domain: DTGVSQNPRHKITKRGQNVTFRCDPISEHNRLYWYRQTLGQGPEFLTYFQNEAQLEKSRLLSDRFSAERPKGSFSTLEIQRTEQGDSAMYLCSSSPSGQGVEYTEAFFGQGTRLTVV.

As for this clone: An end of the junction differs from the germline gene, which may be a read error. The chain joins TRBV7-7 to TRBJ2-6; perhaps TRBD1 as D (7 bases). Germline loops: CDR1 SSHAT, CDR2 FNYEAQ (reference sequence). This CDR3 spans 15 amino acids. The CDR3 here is CASSSGGSGANVLTF. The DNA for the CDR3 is TGTGCTAGCAGCTCAGGGGGGAGTGGGGCCAACGTCCTGACTTTC.

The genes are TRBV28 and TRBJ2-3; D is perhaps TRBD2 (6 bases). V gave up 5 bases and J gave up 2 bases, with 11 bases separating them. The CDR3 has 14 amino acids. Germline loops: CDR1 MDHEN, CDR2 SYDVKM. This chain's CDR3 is CASSLSGHTDTQYF. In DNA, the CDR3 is TGTGCCAGCAGTCTTAGCGGCCACACAGATACGCAGTATTTT. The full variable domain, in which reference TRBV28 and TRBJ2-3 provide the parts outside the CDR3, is DVKVTQSSRYLVKRTGEKVFLECVQDMDHENMFWYRQDPGLGLRLIYFSYDVKMKEKGDIPEGYSVSREKKERFSLILESASTNQTSMYLCASSLSGHTDTQYFGPGTRLTVL.

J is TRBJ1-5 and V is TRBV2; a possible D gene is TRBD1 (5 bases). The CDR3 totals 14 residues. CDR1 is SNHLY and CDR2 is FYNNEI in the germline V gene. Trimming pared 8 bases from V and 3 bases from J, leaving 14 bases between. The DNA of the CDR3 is TGTGCCAGCCAAACGACAGACCTCAATCAGCCCCAGCATTTT. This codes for CASQTTDLNQPQHF. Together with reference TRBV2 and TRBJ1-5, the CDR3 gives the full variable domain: EPEVTQTPSHQVTQMGQEVILRCVPISNHLYFYWYRQILGQKVEFLVSFYNNEISEKSEIFDDQFSVERPDGSNFTLKIRSTKLEDSAMYFCASQTTDLNQPQHFGDGTRLSIL.

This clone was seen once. The CDR3 region is CASSAQGSGNTIYF. As DNA, the CDR3 is TGCGCCAGCAGCGCCCAGGGCTCTGGAAACACCATATATTTT. The chain couples TRBV5-1 to TRBJ1-3; the D gene is possibly TRBD1 (5 bases). Deletions cut 4 bases from V and 0 bases from J, with 8 bases between. The CDR3 sequence is 14 residues long. CDR1 SGHRS and CDR2 YFSETQ come from the germline V gene. The full variable domain, with the rest looked up from reference TRBV5-1 and TRBJ1-3, is KAGVTQTPRYLIKTRGQQVTLSCSPISGHRSVSWYQQTPGQGLQFLFEYFSETQRNKGNFPGRFSGRQFSNSRSEMNVSTLELGDSALYLCASSAQGSGNTIYFGEGSWLTVV.

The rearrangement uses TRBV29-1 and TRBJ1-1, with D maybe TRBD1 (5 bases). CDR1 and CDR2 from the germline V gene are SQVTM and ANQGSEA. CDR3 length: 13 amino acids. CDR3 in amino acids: CIAAGGGNTEAFF. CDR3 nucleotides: TGCATCGCGGCCGGGGGTGGGAACACTGAAGCTTTCTTT.

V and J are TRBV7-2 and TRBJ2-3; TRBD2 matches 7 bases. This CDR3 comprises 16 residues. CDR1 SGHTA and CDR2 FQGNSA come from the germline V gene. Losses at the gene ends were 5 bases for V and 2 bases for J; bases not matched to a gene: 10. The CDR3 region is CASSPRTRAYTDTQYF. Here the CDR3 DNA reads TGTGCCAGCAGCCCCCGGACTAGAGCGTACACAGATACGCAGTATTTT.

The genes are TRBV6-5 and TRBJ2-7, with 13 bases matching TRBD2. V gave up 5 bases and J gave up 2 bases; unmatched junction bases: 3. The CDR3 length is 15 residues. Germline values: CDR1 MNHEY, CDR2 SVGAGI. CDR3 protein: CASSPTSGRTYEQYV. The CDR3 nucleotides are TGTGCCAGCAGTCCGACTAGCGGGAGGACCTACGAGCAGTACGTC.

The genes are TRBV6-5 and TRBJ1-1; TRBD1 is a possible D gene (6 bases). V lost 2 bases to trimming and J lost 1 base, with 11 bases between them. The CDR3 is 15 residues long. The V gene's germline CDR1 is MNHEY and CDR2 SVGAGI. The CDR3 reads CASSYPGTSNTEAFF. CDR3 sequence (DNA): TGTGCCAGCAGTTACCCCGGGACATCGAACACTGAAGCTTTCTTT.

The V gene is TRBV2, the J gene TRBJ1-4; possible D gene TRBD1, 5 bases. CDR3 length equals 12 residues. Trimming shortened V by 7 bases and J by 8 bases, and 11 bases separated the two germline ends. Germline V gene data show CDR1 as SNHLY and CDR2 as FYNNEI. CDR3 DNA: TGTGCCAGCAAGGAGGGGTCGGAAAAACTGTTTTTT. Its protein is CASKEGSEKLFF.

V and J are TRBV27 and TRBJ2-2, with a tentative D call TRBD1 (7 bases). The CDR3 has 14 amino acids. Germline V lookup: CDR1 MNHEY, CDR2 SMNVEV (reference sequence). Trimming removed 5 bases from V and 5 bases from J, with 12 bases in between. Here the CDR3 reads CASSLSGGTGELFF. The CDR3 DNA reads TGTGCCAGCAGTCTCTCAGGGGGGACCGGGGAGCTGTTTTTT.

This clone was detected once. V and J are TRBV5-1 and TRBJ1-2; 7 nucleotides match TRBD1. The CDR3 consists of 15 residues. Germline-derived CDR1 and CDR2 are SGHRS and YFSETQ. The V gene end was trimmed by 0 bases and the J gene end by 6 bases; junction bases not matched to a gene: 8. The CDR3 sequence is CASSLERTGENGYTF. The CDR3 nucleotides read TGCGCCAGCAGCTTGGAAAGGACAGGAGAGAATGGCTACACCTTC.